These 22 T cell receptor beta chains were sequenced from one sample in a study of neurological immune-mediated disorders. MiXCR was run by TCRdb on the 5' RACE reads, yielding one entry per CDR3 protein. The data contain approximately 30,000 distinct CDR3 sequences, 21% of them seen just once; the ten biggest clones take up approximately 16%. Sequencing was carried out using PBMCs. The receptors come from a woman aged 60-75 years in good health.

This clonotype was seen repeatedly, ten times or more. The CDR3 reads CASSLTDSPLHF. CDR3 bases: TGTGCCAGCAGTTTAACAGATTCACCCCTCCACTTT. This chain joins TRBV28 and TRBJ1-6, with no clear D. CDR1 MDHEN and CDR2 SYDVKM come from the germline V gene. The CDR3 runs to 12 residues. Trimming removed 2 bases from V and 8 bases from J, with 4 bases in between.

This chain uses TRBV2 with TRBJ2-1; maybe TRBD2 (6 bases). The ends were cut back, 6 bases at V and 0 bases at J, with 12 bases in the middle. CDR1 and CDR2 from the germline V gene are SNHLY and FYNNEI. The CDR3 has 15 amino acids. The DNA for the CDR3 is TGTGCCAGCAGCCGGGCCGGGAGCTCCTACAATGAGCAGTTCTTC. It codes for CASSRAGSSYNEQFF.

The CDR3 DNA is TGCGCCAGCAGTGACGACCGGGCCAGAGAAGAGACCCAGTACTTC. Translated: CASSDDRAREETQYF. The rearrangement links TRBV10-1 to TRBJ2-5; D ambiguous. Trimming took 3 bases from V and 3 from J, leaving 14 bases between them. Germline lookup yields CDR1 WNHNN and CDR2 SYGVQD (reference sequence). The CDR3 loop spans 15 amino acids.

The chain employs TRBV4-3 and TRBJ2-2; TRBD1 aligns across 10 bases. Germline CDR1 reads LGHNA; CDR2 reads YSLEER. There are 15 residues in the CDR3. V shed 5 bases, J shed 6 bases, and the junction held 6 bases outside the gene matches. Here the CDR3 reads CASSSWDRGAGELFF. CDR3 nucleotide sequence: TGCGCCAGCAGCTCCTGGGACAGGGGCGCCGGGGAGCTGTTTTTT.

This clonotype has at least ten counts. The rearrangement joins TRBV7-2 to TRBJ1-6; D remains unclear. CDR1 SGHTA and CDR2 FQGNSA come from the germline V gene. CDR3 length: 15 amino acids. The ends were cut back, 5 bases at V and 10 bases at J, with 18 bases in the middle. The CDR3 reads CASSRGGQSGSPLHF. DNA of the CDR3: TGTGCCAGCAGCCGAGGAGGCCAGTCGGGATCACCCCTCCACTTT.

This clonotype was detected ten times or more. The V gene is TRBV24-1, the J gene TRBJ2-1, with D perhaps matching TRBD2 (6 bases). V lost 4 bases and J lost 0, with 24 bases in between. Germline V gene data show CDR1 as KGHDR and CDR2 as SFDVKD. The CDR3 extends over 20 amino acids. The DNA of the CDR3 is TGTGCCACCAGTGAACCCCCTTGGCGGGGCCTTACCAGCTCCTACAATGAGCAGTTCTTC. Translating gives CATSEPPWRGLTSSYNEQFF.

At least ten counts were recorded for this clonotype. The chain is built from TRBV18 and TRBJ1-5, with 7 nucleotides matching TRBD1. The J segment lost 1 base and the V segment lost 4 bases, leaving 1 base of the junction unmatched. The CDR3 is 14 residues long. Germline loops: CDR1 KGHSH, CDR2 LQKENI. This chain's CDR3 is CASSQTGSNQPQHF. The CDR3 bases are TGTGCCAGCTCACAGACAGGGAGCAATCAGCCCCAGCATTTT.

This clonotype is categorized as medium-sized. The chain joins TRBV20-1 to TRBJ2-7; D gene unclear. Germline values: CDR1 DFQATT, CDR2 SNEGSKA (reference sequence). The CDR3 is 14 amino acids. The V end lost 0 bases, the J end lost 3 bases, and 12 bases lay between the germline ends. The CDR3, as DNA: TGCAGTGCTAGAGATTATGGGGAATTCTACGAGCAGTACTTC. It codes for CSARDYGEFYEQYF.

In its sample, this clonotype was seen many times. The CDR3 sequence is CASRPGGVSPLHF. The CDR3 bases are TGTGCCAGCAGGCCTGGGGGGGTCTCACCCCTCCACTTT. The chain couples TRBV12-3 or TRBV12-4 to TRBJ1-6; tentatively, D is TRBD1 (5 bases). V gave up 6 bases and J gave up 10 bases, with 13 bases separating them. The CDR3 extends over 13 amino acids.

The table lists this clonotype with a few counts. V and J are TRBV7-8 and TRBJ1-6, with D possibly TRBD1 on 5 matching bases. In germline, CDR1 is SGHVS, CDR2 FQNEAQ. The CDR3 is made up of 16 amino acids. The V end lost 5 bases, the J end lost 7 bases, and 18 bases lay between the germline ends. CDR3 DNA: TGTGCCAGCAGCATTCGGCGGGACCTAGGGAATTCACCCCTCCACTTT. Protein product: CASSIRRDLGNSPLHF. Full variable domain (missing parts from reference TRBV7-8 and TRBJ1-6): GAGVSQSPRYKVAKRGQDVALRCDPISGHVSLFWYQQALGQGPEFLTYFQNEAQLDKSGLPSDRFFAERPEGSVSTLKIQRTQQEDSAVYLCASSIRRDLGNSPLHFGNGTRLTVT.

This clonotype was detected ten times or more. CDR3 sequence reads: CASSFTGTYTDTQYF. DNA of the CDR3: TGCGCCAGCAGCTTTACCGGGACCTACACAGATACGCAGTATTTT. The V gene is TRBV5-1, the J gene TRBJ2-3; either TRBD1 or TRBD2 may supply D (5 bases each). With 2 bases removed from V and 2 bases from J, the gap between germline ends came to 12 bases. This CDR3 has 15 amino acids. The germline gives CDR1 SGHRS, CDR2 YFSETQ.

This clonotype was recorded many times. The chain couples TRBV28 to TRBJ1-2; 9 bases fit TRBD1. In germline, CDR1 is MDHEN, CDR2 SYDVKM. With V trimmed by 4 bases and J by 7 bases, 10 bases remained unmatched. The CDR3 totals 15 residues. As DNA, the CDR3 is TGTGCCAGCAGTTCCCAGACAGGGGGAACCGCTGGCTACACCTTC. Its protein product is CASSSQTGGTAGYTF.

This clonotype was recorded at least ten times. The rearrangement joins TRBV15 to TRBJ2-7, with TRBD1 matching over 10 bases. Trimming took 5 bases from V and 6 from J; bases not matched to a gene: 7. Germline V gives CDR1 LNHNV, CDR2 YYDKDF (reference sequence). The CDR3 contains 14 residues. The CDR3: CATSRDRGLGEQYF. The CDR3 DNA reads TGTGCCACCAGCCGCGACAGGGGGCTCGGCGAGCAGTACTTC.

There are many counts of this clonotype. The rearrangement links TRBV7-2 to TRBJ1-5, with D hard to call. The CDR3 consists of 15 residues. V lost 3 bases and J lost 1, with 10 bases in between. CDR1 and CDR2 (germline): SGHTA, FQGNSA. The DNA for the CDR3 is TGTGCCAGCAGCTTTTCCCCGCAGAGCAATCAGCCCCAGCATTTT. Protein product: CASSFSPQSNQPQHF.

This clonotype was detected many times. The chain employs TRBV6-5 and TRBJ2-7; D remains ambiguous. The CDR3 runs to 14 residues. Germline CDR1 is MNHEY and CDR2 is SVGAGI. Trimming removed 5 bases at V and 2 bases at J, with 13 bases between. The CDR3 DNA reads TGTGCCAGCAGTCAGCCAGGATCCGCCTACGAGCAGTACTTC. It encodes CASSQPGSAYEQYF.

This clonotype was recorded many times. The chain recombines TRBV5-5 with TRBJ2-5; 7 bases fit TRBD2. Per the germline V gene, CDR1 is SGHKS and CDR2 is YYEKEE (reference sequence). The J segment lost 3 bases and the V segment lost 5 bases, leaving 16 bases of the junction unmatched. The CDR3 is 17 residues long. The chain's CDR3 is CASSRGRTGLPEETQYF. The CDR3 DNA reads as TGTGCCAGCAGTCGCGGACGTACGGGACTACCCGAAGAGACCCAGTACTTC.

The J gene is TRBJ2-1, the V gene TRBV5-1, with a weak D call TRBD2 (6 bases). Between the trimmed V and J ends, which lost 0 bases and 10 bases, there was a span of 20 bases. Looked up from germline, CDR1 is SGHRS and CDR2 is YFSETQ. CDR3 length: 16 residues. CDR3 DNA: TGCGCCAGCAGCTTGGACCAGACTAGTAACCTATTCGAGCAGTTCTTC. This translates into CASSLDQTSNLFEQFF.

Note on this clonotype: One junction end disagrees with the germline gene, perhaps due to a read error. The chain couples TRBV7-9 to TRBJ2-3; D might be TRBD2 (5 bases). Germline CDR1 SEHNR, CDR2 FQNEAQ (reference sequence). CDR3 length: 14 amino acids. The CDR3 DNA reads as TGTGCCATCAGCTACCCCTCTGGACGGGATATGCAGTATTTT. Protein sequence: CAISYPSGRDMQYF.

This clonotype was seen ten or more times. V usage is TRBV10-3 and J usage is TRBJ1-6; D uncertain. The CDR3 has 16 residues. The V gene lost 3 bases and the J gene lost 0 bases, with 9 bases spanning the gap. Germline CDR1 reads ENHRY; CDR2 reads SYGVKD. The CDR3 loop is CAISERGSSYNSPLHF. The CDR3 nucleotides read TGTGCCATCAGTGAACGAGGGAGCTCCTATAATTCACCCCTCCACTTT.

The CDR3 here is CASSSGGNTGELFF. As DNA, the CDR3 is TGTGCCAGCAGTTCAGGGGGCAACACCGGGGAGCTGTTTTTT. V usage is TRBV27 and J usage is TRBJ2-2, with 8 bases lining up with TRBD1. Germline CDR1 is MNHEY and CDR2 is SMNVEV (reference sequence). The CDR3 is 14 amino acids. Trimming cost V 4 bases and J 2 bases; bases outside gene matches: 0.

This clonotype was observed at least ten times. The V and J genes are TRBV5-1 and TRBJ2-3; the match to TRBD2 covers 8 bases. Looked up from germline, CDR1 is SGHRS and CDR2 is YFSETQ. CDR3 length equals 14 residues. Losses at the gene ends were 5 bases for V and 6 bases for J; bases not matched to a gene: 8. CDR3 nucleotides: TGCGCCAGCAGAGACGGGGGGGCCTCGGATACGCAGTATTTT. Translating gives CASRDGGASDTQYF.

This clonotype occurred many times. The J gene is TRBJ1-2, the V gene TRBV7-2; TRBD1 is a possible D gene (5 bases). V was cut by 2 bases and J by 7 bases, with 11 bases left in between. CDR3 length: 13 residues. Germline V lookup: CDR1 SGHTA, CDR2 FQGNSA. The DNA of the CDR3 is TGTGCCAGCAGCTTAAGTCTGGGACGTGGCTACACCTTC. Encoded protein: CASSLSLGRGYTF.